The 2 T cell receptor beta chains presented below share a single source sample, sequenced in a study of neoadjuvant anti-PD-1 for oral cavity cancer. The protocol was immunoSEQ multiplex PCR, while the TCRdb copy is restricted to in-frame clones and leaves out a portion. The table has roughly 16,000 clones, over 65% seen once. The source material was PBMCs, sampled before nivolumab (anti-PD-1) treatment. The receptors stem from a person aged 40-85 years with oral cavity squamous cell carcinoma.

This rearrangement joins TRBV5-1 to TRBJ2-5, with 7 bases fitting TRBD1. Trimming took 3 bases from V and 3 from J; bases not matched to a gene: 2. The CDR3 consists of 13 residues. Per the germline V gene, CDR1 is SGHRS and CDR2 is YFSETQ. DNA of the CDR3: TGCGCCAGCAGCTCGGGACAGAAAGAGACCCAGTACTTC. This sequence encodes CASSSGQKETQYF.

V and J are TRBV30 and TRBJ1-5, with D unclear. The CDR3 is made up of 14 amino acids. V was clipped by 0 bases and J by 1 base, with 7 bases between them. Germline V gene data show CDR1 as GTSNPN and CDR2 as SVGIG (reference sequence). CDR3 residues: CAWSVGESNQPQHF. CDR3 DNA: TGTGCCTGGAGTGTGGGCGAGAGCAATCAGCCCCAGCATTTT.